This T cell receptor (beta chain) was captured by sequencing in a study of cytomegalovirus exposure and HLA in healthy donors. The CDR3 is made up of 14 amino acids. Trimming removed 6 bases from V and 2 bases from J; junction bases left unmatched: 6. Looked up from germline, CDR1 is SGHNT and CDR2 is YENEEA. Findings and caveats of the study: Analysis performed later found 16,951 TCR beta sequences associated with HLA alleles at 0.05 false discovery rate.

Remarks on this clone: The antigen remains unidentified.

Primers included in the PCR were 60 Vbeta and 13 Jbeta primers. Profiled with immunoSEQ multiplex PCR; TCRdb holds only in-frame clones, not every one. Among some 190,000 clones listed, 70% to 80% were seen once. The TCR originated in a woman in her twenties or thirties in good health and CMV-seropositive. Sequencing input: PBMCs. The J gene is TRBJ2-7, the V gene TRBV11-3; TRBD1 matches 8 bases. CDR3 DNA sequence: TGTGCCAGCAGTGAATCACAGGGGGCCTACGAGCAGTACTTC. It codes for CASSESQGAYEQYF.